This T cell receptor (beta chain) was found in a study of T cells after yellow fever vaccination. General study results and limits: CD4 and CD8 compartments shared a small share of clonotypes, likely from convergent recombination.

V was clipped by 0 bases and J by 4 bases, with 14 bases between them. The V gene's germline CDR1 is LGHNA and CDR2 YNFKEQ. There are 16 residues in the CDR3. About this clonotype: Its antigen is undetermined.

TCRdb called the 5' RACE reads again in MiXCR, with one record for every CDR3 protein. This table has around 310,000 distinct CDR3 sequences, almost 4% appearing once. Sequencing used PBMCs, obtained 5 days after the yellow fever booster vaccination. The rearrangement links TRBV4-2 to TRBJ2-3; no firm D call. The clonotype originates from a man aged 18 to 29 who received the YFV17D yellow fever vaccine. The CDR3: CASSQDQSGSPDTQYF. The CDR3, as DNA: TGTGCCAGCAGCCAAGATCAGTCCGGTTCTCCAGATACGCAGTATTTT.